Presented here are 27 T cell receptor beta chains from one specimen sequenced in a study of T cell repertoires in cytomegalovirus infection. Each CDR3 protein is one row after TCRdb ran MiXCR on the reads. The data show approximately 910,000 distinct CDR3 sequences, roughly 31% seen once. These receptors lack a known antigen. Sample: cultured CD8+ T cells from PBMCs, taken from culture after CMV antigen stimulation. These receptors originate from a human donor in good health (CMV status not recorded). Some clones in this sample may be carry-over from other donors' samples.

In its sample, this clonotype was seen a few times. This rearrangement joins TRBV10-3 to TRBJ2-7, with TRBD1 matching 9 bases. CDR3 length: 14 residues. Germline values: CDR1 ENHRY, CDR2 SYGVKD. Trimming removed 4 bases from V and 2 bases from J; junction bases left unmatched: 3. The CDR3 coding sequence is TGTGCCATCAGTGTGACAGGGGGGGCCTACGAGCAGTACTTC. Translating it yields CAISVTGGAYEQYF.

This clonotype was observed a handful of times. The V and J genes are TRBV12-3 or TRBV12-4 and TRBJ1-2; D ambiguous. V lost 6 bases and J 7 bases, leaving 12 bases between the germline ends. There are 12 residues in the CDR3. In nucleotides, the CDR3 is TGTGCCAGCAGCCCGAACGGGGTTGGCTACACCTTC. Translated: CASSPNGVGYTF.

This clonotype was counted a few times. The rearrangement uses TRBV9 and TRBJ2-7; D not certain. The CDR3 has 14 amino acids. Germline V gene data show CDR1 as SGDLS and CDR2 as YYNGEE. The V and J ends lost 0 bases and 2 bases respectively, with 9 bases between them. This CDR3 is CASSVGRRTYEQYF. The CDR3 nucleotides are TGTGCCAGCAGCGTAGGTCGAAGGACCTACGAGCAGTACTTC.

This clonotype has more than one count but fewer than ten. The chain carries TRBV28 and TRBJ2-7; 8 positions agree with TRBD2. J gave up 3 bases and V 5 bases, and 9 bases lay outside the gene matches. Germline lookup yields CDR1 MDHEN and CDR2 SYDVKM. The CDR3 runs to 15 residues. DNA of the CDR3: TGTGCCAGCAGTCAAGCGGGGGTTAGTTTCTACGAGCAGTACGTC. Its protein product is CASSQAGVSFYEQYV.

CDR3: CASSPLRTGGANTEAFF. Here the CDR3 DNA reads TGTGCCAGCAGTCCCCTCCGTACAGGGGGCGCGAACACTGAAGCTTTCTTT. The chain links TRBV6-2 or TRBV6-3 to TRBJ1-1, with 9 bases aligning to TRBD1. The CDR3 spans 17 residues. Losses at the gene ends were 5 bases for V and 1 base for J; bases not matched to a gene: 11. Germline CDR1 and CDR2: MNHEY and SVGEGT.

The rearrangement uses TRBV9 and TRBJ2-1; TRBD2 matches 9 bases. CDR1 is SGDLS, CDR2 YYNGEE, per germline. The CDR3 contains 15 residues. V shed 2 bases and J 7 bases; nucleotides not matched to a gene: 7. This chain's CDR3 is CASSVGGGARNEQFF. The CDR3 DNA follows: TGTGCCAGCAGCGTGGGCGGGGGGGCAAGGAATGAGCAGTTCTTC.

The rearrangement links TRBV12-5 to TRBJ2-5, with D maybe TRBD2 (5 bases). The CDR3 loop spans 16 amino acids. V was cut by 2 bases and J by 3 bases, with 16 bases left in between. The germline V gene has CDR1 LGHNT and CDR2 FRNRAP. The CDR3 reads CASGLFHGKLEETQYF. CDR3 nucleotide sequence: TGTGCTAGTGGTTTGTTTCACGGGAAATTGGAAGAGACCCAGTACTTC. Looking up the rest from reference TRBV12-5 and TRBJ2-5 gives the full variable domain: DARVTQTPRHKVTEMGQEVTMRCQPILGHNTVFWYRQTMMQGLELLAYFRNRAPLDDSGMPKDRFSAEMPDATLATLKIQPSEPRDSAVYFCASGLFHGKLEETQYFGPGTRLLVL.

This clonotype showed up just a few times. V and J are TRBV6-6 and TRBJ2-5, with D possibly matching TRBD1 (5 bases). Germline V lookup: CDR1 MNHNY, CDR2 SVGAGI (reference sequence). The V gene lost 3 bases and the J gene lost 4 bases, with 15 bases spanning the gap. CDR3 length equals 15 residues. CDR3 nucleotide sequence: TGTGCCAGCAGTTATGTAGGCAGGGTGGGAGAGACCCAGTACTTC. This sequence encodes CASSYVGRVGETQYF.

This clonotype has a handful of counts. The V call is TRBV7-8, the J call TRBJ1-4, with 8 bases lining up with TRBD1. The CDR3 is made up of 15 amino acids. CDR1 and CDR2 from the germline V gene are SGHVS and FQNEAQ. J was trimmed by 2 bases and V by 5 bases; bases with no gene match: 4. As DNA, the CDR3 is TGTGCCAGCAGCATCAGGGGGCGGACTAATGAAAAACTGTTTTTT. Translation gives CASSIRGRTNEKLFF.

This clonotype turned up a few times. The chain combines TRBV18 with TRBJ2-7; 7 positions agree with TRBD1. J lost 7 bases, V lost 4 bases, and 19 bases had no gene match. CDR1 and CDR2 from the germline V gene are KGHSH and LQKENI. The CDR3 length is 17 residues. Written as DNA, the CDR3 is TGTGCCAGCTCACTCCTAACTGGACAGGCTTTATCGGGGGAGCAGTACTTC. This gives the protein CASSLLTGQALSGEQYF.

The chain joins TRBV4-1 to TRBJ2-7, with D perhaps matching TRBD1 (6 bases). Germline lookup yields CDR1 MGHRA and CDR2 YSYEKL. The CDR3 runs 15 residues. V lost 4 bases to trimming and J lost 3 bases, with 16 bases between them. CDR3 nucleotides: TGCGCCAGCAGCCCCCGGCAGGGGCAATACTACGAGCAGTACTTC. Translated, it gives CASSPRQGQYYEQYF.

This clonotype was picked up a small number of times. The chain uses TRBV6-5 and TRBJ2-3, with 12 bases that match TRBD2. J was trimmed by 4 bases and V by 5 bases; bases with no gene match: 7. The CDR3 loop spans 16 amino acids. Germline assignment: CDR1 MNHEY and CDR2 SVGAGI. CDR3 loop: CASSKTSGGWADTQYF. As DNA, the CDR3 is TGTGCCAGCAGTAAGACTAGCGGGGGATGGGCAGATACGCAGTATTTT.

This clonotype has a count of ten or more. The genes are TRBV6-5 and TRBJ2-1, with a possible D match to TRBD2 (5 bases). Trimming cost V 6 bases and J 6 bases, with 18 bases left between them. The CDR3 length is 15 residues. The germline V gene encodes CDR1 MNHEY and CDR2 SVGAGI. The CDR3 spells CASRGRGKVGNEQFF. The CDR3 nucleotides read TGTGCCAGCAGGGGCCGAGGGAAGGTAGGCAATGAGCAGTTCTTC.

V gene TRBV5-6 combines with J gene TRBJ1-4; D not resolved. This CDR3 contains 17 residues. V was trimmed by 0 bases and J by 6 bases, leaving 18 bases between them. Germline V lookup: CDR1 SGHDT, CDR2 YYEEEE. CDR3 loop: CASSLDRQSGSHEKLFF. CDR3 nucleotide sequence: TGTGCCAGCAGCTTGGATCGACAAAGCGGCTCCCATGAAAAACTGTTTTTT.

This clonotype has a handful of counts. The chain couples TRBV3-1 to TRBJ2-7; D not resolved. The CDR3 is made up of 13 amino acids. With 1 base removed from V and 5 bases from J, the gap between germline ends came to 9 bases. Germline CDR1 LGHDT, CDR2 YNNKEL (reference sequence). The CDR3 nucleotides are TGTGCCAGCAGCCAAGCGGGCCAAGACGAGCAGTACGTC. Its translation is CASSQAGQDEQYV.

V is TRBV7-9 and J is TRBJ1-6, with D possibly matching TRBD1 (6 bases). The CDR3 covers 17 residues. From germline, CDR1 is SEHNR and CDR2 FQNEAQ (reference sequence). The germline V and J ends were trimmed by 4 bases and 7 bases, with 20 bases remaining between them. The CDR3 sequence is CASSSGTGRYGNSPLHF. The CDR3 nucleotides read TGTGCCAGCAGCTCAGGAACAGGGAGGTACGGGAATTCACCCCTCCACTTT.

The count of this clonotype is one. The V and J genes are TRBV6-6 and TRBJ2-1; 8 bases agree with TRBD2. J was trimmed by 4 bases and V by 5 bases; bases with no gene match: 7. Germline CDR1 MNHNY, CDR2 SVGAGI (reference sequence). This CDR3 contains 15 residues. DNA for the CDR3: TGTGCCAGCAGTGACGGGACTAGGACATACAATGAGCAGTTCTTC. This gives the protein CASSDGTRTYNEQFF.

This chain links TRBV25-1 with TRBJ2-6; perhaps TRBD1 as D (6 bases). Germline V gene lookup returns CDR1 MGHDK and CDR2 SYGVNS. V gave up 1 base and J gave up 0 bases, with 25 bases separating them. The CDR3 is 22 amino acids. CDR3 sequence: CASSEWSRTGTYEISGANVLTF. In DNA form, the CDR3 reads TGTGCCAGCAGTGAATGGAGTCGGACCGGGACATATGAAATCTCTGGGGCCAACGTCCTGACTTTC. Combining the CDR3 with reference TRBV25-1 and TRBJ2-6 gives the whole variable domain EADIYQTPRYLVIGTGKKITLECSQTMGHDKMYWYQQDPGMELHLIHYSYGVNSTEKGDLSSESTVSRIRTEHFPLTLESARPSHTSQYLCASSEWSRTGTYEISGANVLTFGAGSRLTVL.

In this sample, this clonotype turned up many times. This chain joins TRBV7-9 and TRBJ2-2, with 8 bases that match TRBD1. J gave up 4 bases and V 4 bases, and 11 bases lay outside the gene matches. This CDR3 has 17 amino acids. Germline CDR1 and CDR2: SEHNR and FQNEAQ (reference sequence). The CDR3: CASSSPRTGISTGELFF. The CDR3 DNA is TGTGCCAGCAGCTCCCCCCGGACAGGGATCAGCACCGGGGAGCTGTTTTTT.

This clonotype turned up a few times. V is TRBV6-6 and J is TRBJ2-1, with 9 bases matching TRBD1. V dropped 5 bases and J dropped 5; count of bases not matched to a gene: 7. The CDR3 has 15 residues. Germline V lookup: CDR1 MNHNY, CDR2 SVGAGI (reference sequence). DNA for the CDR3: TGTGCCAGCAGTAACCGGGACAGGGTGGACAATGAGCAGTTCTTC. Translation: CASSNRDRVDNEQFF.

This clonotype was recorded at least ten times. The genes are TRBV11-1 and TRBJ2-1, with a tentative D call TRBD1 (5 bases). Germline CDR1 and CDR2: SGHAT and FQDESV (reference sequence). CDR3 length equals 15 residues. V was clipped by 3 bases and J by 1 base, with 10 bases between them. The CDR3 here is CASSLTASSYNEQFF. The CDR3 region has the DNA TGTGCCAGCAGCTTGACAGCTTCGTCCTACAATGAGCAGTTCTTC. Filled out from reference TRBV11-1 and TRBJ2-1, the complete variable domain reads EAEVAQSPRYKITEKSQAVAFWCDPISGHATLYWYRQILGQGPELLVQFQDESVVDDSQLPKDRFSAERLKGVDSTLKIQPAELGDSAMYLCASSLTASSYNEQFFGPGTRLTVL.

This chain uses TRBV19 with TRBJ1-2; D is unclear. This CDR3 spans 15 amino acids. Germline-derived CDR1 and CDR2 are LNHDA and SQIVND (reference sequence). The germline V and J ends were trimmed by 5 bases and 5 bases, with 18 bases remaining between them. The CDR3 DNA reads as TGTGCCAGTAGTCTATTGGACCAGACGTTTTATGGCTACACCTTC. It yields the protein CASSLLDQTFYGYTF.

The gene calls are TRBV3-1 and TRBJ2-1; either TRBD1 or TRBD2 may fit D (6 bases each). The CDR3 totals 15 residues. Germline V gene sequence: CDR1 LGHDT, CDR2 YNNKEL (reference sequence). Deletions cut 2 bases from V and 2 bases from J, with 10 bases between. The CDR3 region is CASSQRGPPYNEQFF. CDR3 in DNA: TGTGCCAGCAGCCAACGGGGGCCTCCCTACAATGAGCAGTTCTTC.

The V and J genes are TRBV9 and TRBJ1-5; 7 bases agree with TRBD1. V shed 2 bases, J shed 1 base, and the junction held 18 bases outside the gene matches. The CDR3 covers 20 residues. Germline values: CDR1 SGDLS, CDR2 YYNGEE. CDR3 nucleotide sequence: TGTGCCAGCAGCGTGGGACAGTACAACGAAGGTGTAGGGAGCAATCAGCCCCAGCATTTT. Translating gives CASSVGQYNEGVGSNQPQHF.

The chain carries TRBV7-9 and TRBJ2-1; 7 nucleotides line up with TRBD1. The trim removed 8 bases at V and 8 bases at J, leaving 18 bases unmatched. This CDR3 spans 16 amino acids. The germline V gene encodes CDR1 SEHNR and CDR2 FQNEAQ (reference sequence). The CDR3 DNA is TGTGCCAGCCGCCCTCCCGGACAGGAACTTAGTGATGAGCAGTTCTTC. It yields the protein CASRPPGQELSDEQFF.

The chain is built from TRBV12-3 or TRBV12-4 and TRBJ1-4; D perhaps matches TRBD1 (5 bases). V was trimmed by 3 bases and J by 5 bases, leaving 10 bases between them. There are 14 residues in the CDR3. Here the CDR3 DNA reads TGTGCCAGCAGTTTTTCAGGGCCGAATGAAAAACTGTTTTTT. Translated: CASSFSGPNEKLFF.

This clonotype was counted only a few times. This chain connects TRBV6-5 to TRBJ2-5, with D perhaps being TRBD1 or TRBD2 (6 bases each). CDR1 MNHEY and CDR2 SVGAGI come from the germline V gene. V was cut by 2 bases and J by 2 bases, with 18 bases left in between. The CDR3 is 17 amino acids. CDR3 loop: CASSYGGLHSGQETQYF. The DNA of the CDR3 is TGTGCCAGCAGTTACGGGGGGCTCCACAGTGGGCAAGAGACCCAGTACTTC.